The rows below give T cell receptor beta chains drawn from one sample of a study of T-cell memory formation after mild COVID-19. Each CDR3 protein gets one entry after TCRdb re-called the 5' RACE reads with MiXCR. The sample has some 180,000 distinct CDR3 sequences, 10% to 15% seen once. The sequencing sample was made of PBMCs or a T cell subset sorted from them (not recorded which). The receptors come from a man between 18 and 29 years old who had mild COVID-19 (a few samples of this study predate the infection). Cell type and time point are not known. CDR3s include the opening cysteine and the closing phenylalanine or tryptophan. D genes are given only for firm matches. Part of the rows lack a size; the others show once, few, many or a class for expanded clones.

.	TRBJ1-2	.	TRBV2	TGTGCCAGCAGGAATGAAGGGGGGCTTCATGGCTACACCTTC	CASRNEGGLHGYTF
.	TRBJ2-3	.	TRBV6-5	TGTGCCAGCAGTTACTCCGGGGACGGCGCAGATACGCAGTATTTT	CASSYSGDGADTQYF
.	TRBJ2-5	.	TRBV6-5	TGTGCCAGCAGTTACTCGGTTCTCAGTCGGGAGACCCAGTACTTC	CASSYSVLSRETQYF
few	TRBJ2-2	.	TRBV7-2	TGTGCCAGCAGCTTTCAACAGGGTAGCACCGGGGAGCTGTTTTTT	CASSFQQGSTGELFF
.	TRBJ2-1	.	TRBV7-6	TGTGCCAGCAGCTTTGCCCCAGGTGTGGGTGAGCAGTTCTTC	CASSFAPGVGEQFF
.	TRBJ2-5	.	TRBV12-3/TRBV12-4	TGTGCCAGCAGTTTCTTACAGAGGGAGACCCAGTACTTC	CASSFLQRETQYF
many	TRBJ2-7	TRBD1	TRBV5-1	TGCGCCAGCGGCCGACAGGGGACCTACGAGCAGTACTTC	CASGRQGTYEQYF
.	TRBJ1-5	TRBD1	TRBV7-9	TGTGCCAGCAGCGAAACAGGGGATGCGGGAAATCAGCCCCAGCATTTT	CASSETGDAGNQPQHF
.	TRBJ1-1	TRBD1	TRBV6-5	TGTGCCAGCAGGGGGACAGGGACGAACACTGAAGCTTTCTTT	CASRGTGTNTEAFF
.	TRBJ1-2	.	TRBV27	TGTGCCAGCAGTTTTCAGGGGAATGGCTACACCTTC	CASSFQGNGYTF
few	TRBJ2-1	TRBD2	TRBV12-3/TRBV12-4	TGTGCCAGCAGCTTGGGACTAGCGATCCTCTACAATGAGCAGTTCTTC	CASSLGLAILYNEQFF
many	TRBJ1-2	TRBD1	TRBV7-2	TGTGCCAGCAGCGCGCCGACAGGGGTCGGCTACACCTTC	CASSAPTGVGYTF
.	TRBJ1-3	TRBD1	TRBV5-6	TGTGCCAGCAGCCTGGGACAGGGGATCTTTACGAACACCATATATTTT	CASSLGQGIFTNTIYF
many	TRBJ1-2	.	TRBV4-3	TGCGCCAGCAGCCCGACCGTTGCTGGTGGCTACACCTTC	CASSPTVAGGYTF
.	TRBJ2-6	.	TRBV7-8	TGTGCCAGCAGCTTAGTCATCTCCAGGCAGGCCCTAACGGGGGCCAACGTCCTGACTTTC	CASSLVISRQALTGANVLTF
few	TRBJ2-7	.	TRBV6-5	TGTGCCAGCACTGAATCCCCGACTTACGAGCAGTACTTC	CASTESPTYEQYF
few	TRBJ2-2	.	TRBV11-3	TGTGCCAGCAGCTTAGGCCCCCAGGACCCACGAACCGGGGAGCTGTTTTTT	CASSLGPQDPRTGELFF
few	TRBJ1-6	.	TRBV27	TGTGCCAGCAGTTTTAATGGGGCAGATTCACCCCTCCACTTT	CASSFNGADSPLHF
.	TRBJ1-2	.	TRBV20-1	TGCAGTGCTGACCTCAGGGGTACAGGGAACTATGGCTACACCTTC	CSADLRGTGNYGYTF
few	TRBJ2-1	.	TRBV6-2/TRBV6-3	TGTGCCAGCGGGCGGGCCACCGCCCAGAATGAGCAGTTCTTC	CASGRATAQNEQFF
few	TRBJ1-4	.	TRBV20-1	TGCAGTGCTATCCCGGGGAGGGCGGGCGAAAAACTGTTTTTT	CSAIPGRAGEKLFF
few	TRBJ2-5	.	TRBV20-1	TGCAGTGCCAGGGGGGGCAGGCGATCCGTTCAAGAGACCCAGTACTTC	CSARGGRRSVQETQYF
many	TRBJ2-1	.	TRBV4-3	TGCGCCAGCAGCCAAGAAGGGAGGGGGCGGCGGAATGAGCAGTTCTTC	CASSQEGRGRRNEQFF
.	TRBJ2-3	TRBD2	TRBV7-9	TGTGCCAGCAGCCGACACGGACTAGCGGGGGGGTCGCGATCAGATACGCAGTATTTT	CASSRHGLAGGSRSDTQYF
few	TRBJ1-1	.	TRBV7-2	TGTGCCAGCAGCCCCCGGCAGGGGACCGGAACTGAAGCTTTCTTT	CASSPRQGTGTEAFF
.	TRBJ2-3	TRBD1	TRBV7-2	TGTGCCAGCAGCTTAGGGACAGGGGTAACGCAGTATTTT	CASSLGTGVTQYF
.	TRBJ2-3	.	TRBV2	TGTGCCAGCAGTGAAACCAGCGGAACGCAGTATTTT	CASSETSGTQYF
.	TRBJ2-2	TRBD1	TRBV28	TGTGCCAGCAGTTCCCCCGGACAGGCCACCGGGGAGCTGTTTTTT	CASSSPGQATGELFF
many	TRBJ2-1	TRBD2	TRBV6-5	TGTGCCAGCAGTTACAGGGCTAGCGGGGGGGCAAGGCAGTTCTTC	CASSYRASGGARQFF
.	TRBJ2-5	.	TRBV5-1	TGCGCCAGCAGCTTGGGAGCAGGTCAGAAGACCCAGTACTTC	CASSLGAGQKTQYF
few	TRBJ1-1	.	TRBV5-1	TGCGCCAGCAGCTTGGTCGGGGAAAGTGAAGCTTTCTTT	CASSLVGESEAFF
few	TRBJ1-5	.	TRBV28	TGTGCCGCCGGCAGGGTAAGTCAGCCCCAGCATTTT	CAAGRVSQPQHF
few	TRBJ2-1	TRBD2	TRBV6-6	TGTGCCAGCAGTGGGGGGGGTTCCGATGAGCAGTTCTTC	CASSGGGSDEQFF
few	TRBJ1-5	TRBD1	TRBV10-3	TGTGCCATCAGTGGACAGGGGAGCAATCAGCCCCAGCATTTT	CAISGQGSNQPQHF
many	TRBJ1-1	TRBD1	TRBV20-1	TGCAGTGCTAGAGATCGACAGGGTTTCCCTGAAGCTTTCTTT	CSARDRQGFPEAFF
few	TRBJ1-4	.	TRBV28	TGTGCCAGCAGTTTAATAAGCGACGAAAAACTGTTTTTT	CASSLISDEKLFF
.	TRBJ2-7	.	TRBV21-1	TGTGCCAGCACCCAGAGATCACACGGAGCCCTCGAGCAGTACTTC	CASTQRSHGALEQYF
few	TRBJ1-2	.	TRBV20-1	TGCAGTGTCCCGGTCGGGACGGTGAACTATGGCTACACCTTC	CSVPVGTVNYGYTF
.	TRBJ2-3	TRBD2	TRBV2	TGTGCCAGCAGCCCCAGCGGGATGGCAGATACGCAGTATTTT	CASSPSGMADTQYF
few	TRBJ2-1	TRBD2	TRBV7-2	TGTGCCAGCGGGATAGCGGGGAACAATGAGCAGTTCTTC	CASGIAGNNEQFF
few	TRBJ2-3	.	TRBV3-1	TGTGCCAGCAGCCAACAGACAGCCGCTGCGCAGTATTTT	CASSQQTAAAQYF
few	TRBJ2-1	.	TRBV9	TGTGCCAGCAGCTCCAACGGGGTGTACAATGAGCAGTTCTTC	CASSSNGVYNEQFF
.	TRBJ1-2	.	TRBV14	TGTGCCAGCAGCATATCACAGAACTATGGCTACACCTTC	CASSISQNYGYTF
.	TRBJ1-1	.	TRBV5-4	TGTGCCAGCAGCTTTCAGGGGTCCGAAGCTTTCTTT	CASSFQGSEAFF
few	TRBJ1-6	TRBD1	TRBV20-1	TGCAGTGCCCCCGACAGGGTGAAATCACCCCTCCACTTT	CSAPDRVKSPLHF
few	TRBJ1-2	TRBD1	TRBV29-1	TGCAGCGTTGAATTGGGGACAGACCGCTATGGCTACACCTTC	CSVELGTDRYGYTF
.	TRBJ2-7	TRBD2	TRBV7-4	TGTGCCAGCAGCTGGACTAGCGACGCCCTTTACATTCTCGAGCAGTACTTC	CASSWTSDALYILEQYF